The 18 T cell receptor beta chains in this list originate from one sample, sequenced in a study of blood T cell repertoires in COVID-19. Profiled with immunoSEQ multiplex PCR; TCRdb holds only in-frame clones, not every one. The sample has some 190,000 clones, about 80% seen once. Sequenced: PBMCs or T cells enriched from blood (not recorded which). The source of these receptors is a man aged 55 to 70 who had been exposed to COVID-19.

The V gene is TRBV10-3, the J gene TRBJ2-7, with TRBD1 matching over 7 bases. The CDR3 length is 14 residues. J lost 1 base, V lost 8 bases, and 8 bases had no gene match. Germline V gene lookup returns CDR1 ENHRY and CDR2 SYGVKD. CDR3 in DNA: TGTGCCATCCGAAGACAGGGAGAATCCTACGAGCAGTACTTC. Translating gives CAIRRQGESYEQYF.

The CDR3 region has the DNA TGTGCCAGCAGCAGGGTGACTAATGAAAAACTGTTTTTT. Translating gives CASSRVTNEKLFF. The chain joins TRBV27 to TRBJ1-4, with a possible D match to TRBD1 (5 bases). Trimming shortened V by 6 bases and J by 2 bases, and 7 bases separated the two germline ends. From germline, CDR1 is MNHEY and CDR2 SMNVEV (reference sequence). This CDR3 spans 13 amino acids.

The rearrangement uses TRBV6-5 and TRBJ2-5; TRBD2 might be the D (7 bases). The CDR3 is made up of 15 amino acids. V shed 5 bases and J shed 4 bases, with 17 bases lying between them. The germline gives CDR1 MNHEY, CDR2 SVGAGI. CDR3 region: CASSTDPRGAETQYF. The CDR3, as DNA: TGTGCCAGCAGTACTGACCCCCGGGGGGCAGAGACCCAGTACTTC.

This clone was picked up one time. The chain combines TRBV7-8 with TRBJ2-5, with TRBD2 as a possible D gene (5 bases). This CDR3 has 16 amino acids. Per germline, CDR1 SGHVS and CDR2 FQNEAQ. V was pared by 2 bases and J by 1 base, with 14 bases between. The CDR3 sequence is CASSLMGVESQETQYF. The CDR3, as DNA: TGTGCCAGCAGCTTAATGGGAGTTGAGTCCCAAGAGACCCAGTACTTC.

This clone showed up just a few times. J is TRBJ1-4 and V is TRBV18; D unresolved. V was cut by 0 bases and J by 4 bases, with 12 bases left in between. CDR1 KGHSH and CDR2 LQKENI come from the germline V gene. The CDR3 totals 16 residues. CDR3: CASSPPIRVHNEKLFF. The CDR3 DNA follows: TGTGCCAGCTCACCACCGATCCGGGTACATAATGAAAAACTGTTTTTT. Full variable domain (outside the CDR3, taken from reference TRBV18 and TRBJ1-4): NAGVMQNPRHLVRRRGQEARLRCSPMKGHSHVYWYRQLPEEGLKFMVYLQKENIIDESGMPKERFSAEFPKEGPSILRIQQVVRGDSAAYFCASSPPIRVHNEKLFFGSGTQLSVL.

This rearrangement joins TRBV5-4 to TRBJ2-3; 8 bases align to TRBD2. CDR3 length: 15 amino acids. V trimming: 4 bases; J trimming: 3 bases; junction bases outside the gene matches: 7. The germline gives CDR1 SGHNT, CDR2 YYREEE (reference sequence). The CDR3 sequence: CASSGAGVGTDTQYF. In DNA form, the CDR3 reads TGTGCCAGCAGCGGAGCGGGAGTAGGGACAGATACGCAGTATTTT.

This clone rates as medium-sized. The CDR3 loop is CASSLRGRDEQYF. CDR3 DNA sequence: TGTGCCAGCAGCTTAAGGGGAAGGGACGAGCAGTACTTC. This rearrangement joins TRBV7-9 to TRBJ2-7, with a possible D match to TRBD1 (5 bases). Trimming cost V 2 bases and J 5 bases, with 10 bases left between them. The germline CDR1 and CDR2 sequences are SEHNR and FQNEAQ (reference sequence). The CDR3 loop spans 13 amino acids.

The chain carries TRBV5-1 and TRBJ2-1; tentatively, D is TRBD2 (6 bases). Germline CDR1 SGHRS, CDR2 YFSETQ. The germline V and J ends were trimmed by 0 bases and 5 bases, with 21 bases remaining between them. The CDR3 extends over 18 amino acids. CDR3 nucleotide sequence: TGCGCCAGCAGCTTGGCCGGGGGTGCGGGACCACACAACAATGAGCAGTTCTTC. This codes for CASSLAGGAGPHNNEQFF.

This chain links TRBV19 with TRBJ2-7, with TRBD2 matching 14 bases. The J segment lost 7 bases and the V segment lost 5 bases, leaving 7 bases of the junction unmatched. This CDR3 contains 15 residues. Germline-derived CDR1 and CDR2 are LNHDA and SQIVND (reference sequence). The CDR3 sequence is CASSPGLAGGIEQYF. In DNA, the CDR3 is TGTGCCAGTAGTCCCGGACTAGCGGGAGGAATTGAGCAGTACTTC.

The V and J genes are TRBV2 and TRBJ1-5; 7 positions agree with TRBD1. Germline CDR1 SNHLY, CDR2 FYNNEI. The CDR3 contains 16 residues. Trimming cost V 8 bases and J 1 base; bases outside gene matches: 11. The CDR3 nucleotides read TGTGCCAGCTCCCCAGGGGGTAAAGGGAGCAATCAGCCCCAGCATTTT. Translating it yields CASSPGGKGSNQPQHF.

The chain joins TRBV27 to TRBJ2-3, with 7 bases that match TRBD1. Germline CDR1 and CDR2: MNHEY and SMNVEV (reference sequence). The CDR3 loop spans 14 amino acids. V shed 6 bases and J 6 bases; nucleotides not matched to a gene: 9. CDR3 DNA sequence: TGTGCCAGCAGGGGGGCTAGGGGACAGGATACGCAGTATTTT. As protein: CASRGARGQDTQYF.

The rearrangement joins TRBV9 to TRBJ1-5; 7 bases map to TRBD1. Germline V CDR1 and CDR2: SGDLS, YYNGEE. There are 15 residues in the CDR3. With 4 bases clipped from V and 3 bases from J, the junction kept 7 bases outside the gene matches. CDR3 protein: CASSPRDSFNQPQHF. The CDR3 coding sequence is TGTGCCAGCAGCCCCCGGGACAGTTTCAATCAGCCCCAGCATTTT.

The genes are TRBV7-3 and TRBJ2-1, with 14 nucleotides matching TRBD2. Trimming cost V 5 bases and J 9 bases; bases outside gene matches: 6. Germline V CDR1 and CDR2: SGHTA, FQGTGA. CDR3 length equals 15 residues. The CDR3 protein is CASSTGLAGVGEQFF. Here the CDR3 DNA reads TGTGCCAGCAGCACGGGACTAGCGGGAGTGGGTGAGCAGTTCTTC.

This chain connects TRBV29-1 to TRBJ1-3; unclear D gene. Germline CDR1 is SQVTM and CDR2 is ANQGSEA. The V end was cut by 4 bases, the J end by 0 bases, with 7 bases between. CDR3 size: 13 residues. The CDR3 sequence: CSVARVSGNTIYF. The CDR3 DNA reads TGCAGCGTTGCCCGGGTCTCTGGAAACACCATATATTTT.

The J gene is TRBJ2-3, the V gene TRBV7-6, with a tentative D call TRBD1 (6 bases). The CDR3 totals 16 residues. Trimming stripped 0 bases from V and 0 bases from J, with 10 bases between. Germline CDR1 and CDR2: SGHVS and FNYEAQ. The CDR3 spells CASSLADSLSTDTQYF. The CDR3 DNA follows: TGTGCCAGCAGCTTAGCGGACAGCCTGAGCACAGATACGCAGTATTTT.

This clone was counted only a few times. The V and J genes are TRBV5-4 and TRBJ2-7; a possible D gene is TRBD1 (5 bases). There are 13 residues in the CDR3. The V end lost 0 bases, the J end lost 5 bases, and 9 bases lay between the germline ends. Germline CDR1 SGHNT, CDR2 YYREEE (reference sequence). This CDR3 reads CASSLARVNEQYF. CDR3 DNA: TGTGCCAGCAGCTTGGCCAGGGTAAACGAGCAGTACTTC.

In DNA form, the CDR3 reads TGCGCCAGCAGTGAAGCCTCCTACGAGCAGTACTTC. It yields the protein CASSEASYEQYF. This chain links TRBV10-1 with TRBJ2-7; no firm D call. The CDR3 loop spans 12 amino acids. Germline V gene lookup returns CDR1 WNHNN and CDR2 SYGVQD (reference sequence). The ends were cut back, 3 bases at V and 0 bases at J, with 3 bases in the middle.

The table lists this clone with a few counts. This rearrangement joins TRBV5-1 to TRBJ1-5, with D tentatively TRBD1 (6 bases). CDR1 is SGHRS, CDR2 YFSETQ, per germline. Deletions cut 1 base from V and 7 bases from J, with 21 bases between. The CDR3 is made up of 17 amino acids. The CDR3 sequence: CASSLNPTGPAGQPQHF. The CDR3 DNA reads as TGCGCCAGCAGCTTGAATCCGACAGGACCCGCAGGGCAGCCCCAGCATTTT.